This passage covers 2 T cell receptor beta chains from one sample sequenced in a study of immune characterization of retroperitoneal liposarcoma. From the PCR reads, TCRdb called clonotypes with MiXCR, one entry per CDR3 protein. The profile shows about 9,600 distinct CDR3 sequences, around 30% of them singletons. The material sequenced was tumor tissue. The receptors derive from a male donor with retroperitoneal liposarcoma.

This clonotype has a handful of counts. This chain joins TRBV6-1 and TRBJ1-5; D unclear. Between the trimmed V and J ends, which lost 0 bases and 7 bases, there was a span of 7 bases. Germline CDR1 MNHNS, CDR2 SASEGT. CDR3 size: 13 residues. The CDR3 nucleotides are TGTGCCAGCAGTGAAGCTTGGAACCAGCCCCAGCATTTT. Translation gives CASSEAWNQPQHF.

The table lists this clonotype with many counts. The gene calls are TRBV7-2 and TRBJ2-3, with D perhaps TRBD2 (6 bases). The CDR3 loop spans 14 amino acids. Trimming shortened V by 3 bases and J by 4 bases, and 11 bases separated the two germline ends. CDR1 and CDR2 from the germline V gene are SGHTA and FQGNSA. The CDR3 nucleotides read TGTGCCAGCAGCTTCGGATCGGGAGCAGATACGCAGTATTTT. Translating gives CASSFGSGADTQYF.